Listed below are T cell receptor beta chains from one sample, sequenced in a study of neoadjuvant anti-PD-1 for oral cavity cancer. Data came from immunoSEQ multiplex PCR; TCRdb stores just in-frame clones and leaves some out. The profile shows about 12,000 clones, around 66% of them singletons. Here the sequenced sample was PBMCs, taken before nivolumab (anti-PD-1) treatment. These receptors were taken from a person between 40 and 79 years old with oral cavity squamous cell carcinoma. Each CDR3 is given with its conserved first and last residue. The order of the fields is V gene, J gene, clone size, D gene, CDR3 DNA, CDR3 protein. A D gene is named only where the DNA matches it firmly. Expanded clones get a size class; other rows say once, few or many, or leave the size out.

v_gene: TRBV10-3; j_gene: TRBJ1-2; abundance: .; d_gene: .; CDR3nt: TGTGCCATCAGTGAGTCATCCAGGGACTACACCTTC; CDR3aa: CAISESSRDYTF
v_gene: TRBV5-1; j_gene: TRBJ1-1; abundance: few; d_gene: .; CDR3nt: TGCGCCAGCAGCCAGCGCGGGACGGGGAACACTGAAGCTTTCTTT; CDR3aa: CASSQRGTGNTEAFF
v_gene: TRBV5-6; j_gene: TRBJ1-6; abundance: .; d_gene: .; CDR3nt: TGTGCCAGCAGCTTGGCGGGACACTATAATTCACCCCTCCACTTT; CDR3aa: CASSLAGHYNSPLHF
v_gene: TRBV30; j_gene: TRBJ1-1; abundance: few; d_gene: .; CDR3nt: TGTGCCTTTGGGGAGGGGGTGAACACTGAAGCTTTCTTT; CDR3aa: CAFGEGVNTEAFF
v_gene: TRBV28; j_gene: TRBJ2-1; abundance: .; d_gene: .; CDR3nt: TGTGCCAGCTCAGGCCGGGGAGCGTACAATGAGCAGTTCTTC; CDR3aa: CASSGRGAYNEQFF
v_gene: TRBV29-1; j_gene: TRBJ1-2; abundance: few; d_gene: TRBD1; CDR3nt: TGCAGCGTTGGTATGACAGGGGGCGCAGCATCGGGCTACACCTTC; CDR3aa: CSVGMTGGAASGYTF
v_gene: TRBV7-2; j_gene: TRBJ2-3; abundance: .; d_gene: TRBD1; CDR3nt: TGTGCCAGCAGCTACAACAGGGGGCACGGTACGCAGTATTTT; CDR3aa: CASSYNRGHGTQYF
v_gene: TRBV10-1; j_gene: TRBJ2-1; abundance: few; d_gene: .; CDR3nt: TGCGCCAGCAGTGAGGCGGGGACGGCATACAATGAGCAGTTCTTC; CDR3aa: CASSEAGTAYNEQFF
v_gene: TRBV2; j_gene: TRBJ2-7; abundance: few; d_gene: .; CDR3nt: TGTGCCAGCAGTGAACCTGAGGTCTACGAGCAGTACTTC; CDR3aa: CASSEPEVYEQYF
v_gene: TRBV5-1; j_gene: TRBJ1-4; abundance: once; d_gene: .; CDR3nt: TGCGCCAGCAGCAACCCCGGGGAAAATGAAAAACTGTTTTTT; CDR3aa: CASSNPGENEKLFF
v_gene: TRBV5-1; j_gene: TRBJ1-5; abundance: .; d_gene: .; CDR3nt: TGCGCCAGCAGCTTGGGACCTTCGAGAGGCAATCAGCCCCAGCATTTT; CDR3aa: CASSLGPSRGNQPQHF
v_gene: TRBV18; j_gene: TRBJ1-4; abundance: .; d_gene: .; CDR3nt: TGTGCCAGCTCACCACTACAGGGACCCGCTGAAAAACTGTTTTTT; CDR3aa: CASSPLQGPAEKLFF
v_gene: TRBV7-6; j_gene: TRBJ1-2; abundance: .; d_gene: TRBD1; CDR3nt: TGTGCCAGCAGCTTAGATCAGGGGGCGGATGGCTACACCTTC; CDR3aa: CASSLDQGADGYTF
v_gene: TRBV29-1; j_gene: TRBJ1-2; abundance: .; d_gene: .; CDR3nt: TGCAGCGTTAGGCAGGAAAATAGTCTGCGAGGCTACACCTTC; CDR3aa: CSVRQENSLRGYTF
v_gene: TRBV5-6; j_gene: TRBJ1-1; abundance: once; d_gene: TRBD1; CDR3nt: TGTGCCAGCAGTCTCGGGACAGGGGGCTTTGACACTGAAGCTTTCTTT; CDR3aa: CASSLGTGGFDTEAFF
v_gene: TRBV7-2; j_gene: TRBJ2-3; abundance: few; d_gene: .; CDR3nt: TGTGCCAGCAGCTTAAGAGGGAGGGATACGCAGTATTTT; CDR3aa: CASSLRGRDTQYF
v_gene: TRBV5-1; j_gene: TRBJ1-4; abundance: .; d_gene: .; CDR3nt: TGCGCCAGCAGCTTGGGGGCAGCTTTAAATGAAAAACTGTTTTTT; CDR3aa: CASSLGAALNEKLFF
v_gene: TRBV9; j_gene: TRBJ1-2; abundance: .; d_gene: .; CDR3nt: TGTGCCAGCAGCGTTGGGGGGACCCTCTATGGCTACACCTTC; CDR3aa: CASSVGGTLYGYTF
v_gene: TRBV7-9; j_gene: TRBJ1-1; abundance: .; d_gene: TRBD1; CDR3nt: TGTGCCAGCAGCCATCGGACAGGGATGAACACTGAAGCTTTCTTT; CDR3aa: CASSHRTGMNTEAFF
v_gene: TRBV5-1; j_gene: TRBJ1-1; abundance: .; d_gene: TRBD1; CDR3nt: TGCGCCAGCAGCTACTCAGGGGGAGCGAACACTGAAGCTTTCTTT; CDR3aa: CASSYSGGANTEAFF
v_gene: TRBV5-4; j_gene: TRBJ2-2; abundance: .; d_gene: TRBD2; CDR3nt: TGTGCCAGCAGCTTGACTCTCGCGGGAGGGTTCACCGGGGAGCTGTTTTTT; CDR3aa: CASSLTLAGGFTGELFF
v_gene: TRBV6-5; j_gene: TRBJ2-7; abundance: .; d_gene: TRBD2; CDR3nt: TGTGCCACCCCGCCGGCTAGCGGGAGCTCCTACGAGCAGTACTTC; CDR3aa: CATPPASGSSYEQYF
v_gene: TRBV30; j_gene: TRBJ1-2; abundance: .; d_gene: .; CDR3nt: TGTGCCTGGAGTTCCCCGACAGGACTCTATGGCTACACCTTC; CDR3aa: CAWSSPTGLYGYTF
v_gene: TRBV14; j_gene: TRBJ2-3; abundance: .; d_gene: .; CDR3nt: TGTGCCAGCAGCCAAGAACTATTTCAGGGTACGCAGTATTTT; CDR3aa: CASSQELFQGTQYF
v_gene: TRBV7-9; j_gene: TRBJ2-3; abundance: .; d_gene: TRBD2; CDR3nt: TGTGCCAGCAGCTTAACTAGCGGGGGATCTACAGATACGCAGTATTTT; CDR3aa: CASSLTSGGSTDTQYF
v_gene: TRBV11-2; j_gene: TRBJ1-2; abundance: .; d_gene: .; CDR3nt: TGTGCCAGCAGCTCCCGGAGTAACTATGGCTACACCTTC; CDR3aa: CASSSRSNYGYTF
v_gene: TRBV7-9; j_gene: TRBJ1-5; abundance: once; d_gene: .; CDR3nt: TGTGCCAGCAGCTTTGAGGGCATTGGGGGTCAGCCCCAGCATTTT; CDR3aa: CASSFEGIGGQPQHF
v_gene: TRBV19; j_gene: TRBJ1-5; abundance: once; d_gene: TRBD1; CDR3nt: TGTGCCAGTGCTACAGGGACAGGGGAAAATCAGCCCCAGCATTTT; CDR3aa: CASATGTGENQPQHF